The 9 T cell receptor beta chains below all came from one sample that was sequenced in a study of T cell responses to AZD1222 COVID-19 vaccine. The protocol was immunoSEQ multiplex PCR, while the TCRdb copy is restricted to in-frame clones and leaves out a portion. The repertoire holds fewer than 110,000 clones, roughly 87% seen once, with about 15% in the top ten. This specimen consisted of peripheral blood, obtained on day 0 of AZD1222 vaccination. Every receptor here comes from an adult in good health.

J is TRBJ1-2 and V is TRBV6-1, with 9 bases matching TRBD1. The trim removed 2 bases at V and 7 bases at J, leaving 23 bases unmatched. CDR3 length: 20 amino acids. Germline V gene sequence: CDR1 MNHNS, CDR2 SASEGT. The CDR3 spells CASSESLLGLSGTGSRGYTF. The DNA for the CDR3 is TGTGCCAGCAGTGAATCTCTACTCGGGCTCTCCGGGACAGGGTCCCGTGGCTACACCTTC.

The gene calls are TRBV7-9 and TRBJ2-3; no reliable D call. The CDR3 runs to 13 residues. V lost 2 bases and J lost 3, with 6 bases in between. CDR1 is SEHNR and CDR2 is FQNEAQ in the germline V gene (reference sequence). CDR3 sequence (DNA): TGTGCCAGCAGCTTAATAAGGACAGATACGCAGTATTTT. Translated: CASSLIRTDTQYF.

In this sample, this clone turned up a few times. V gene TRBV24-1 combines with J gene TRBJ2-2, with TRBD1 matching over 9 bases. Looked up from germline, CDR1 is KGHDR and CDR2 is SFDVKD. J lost 5 bases, V lost 8 bases, and 8 bases had no gene match. This CDR3 spans 15 amino acids. This CDR3 is CATKEGDRETGELFF. The DNA of the CDR3 is TGTGCCACCAAAGAGGGGGACAGGGAAACCGGGGAGCTGTTTTTT.

The gene calls are TRBV27 and TRBJ1-1; D remains unclear. The CDR3 runs 14 residues. Trimming cost V 2 bases and J 5 bases, with 12 bases left between them. From germline, CDR1 is MNHEY and CDR2 SMNVEV (reference sequence). The CDR3 DNA sequence: TGTGCCAGCAGTTTAGTGGGCAAGCGTACTGAAGCTTTCTTT. Amino acid sequence: CASSLVGKRTEAFF.

V is TRBV5-8 and J is TRBJ2-1; 7 nucleotides match TRBD1. From germline, CDR1 is SGHTS and CDR2 YDEGEE. This CDR3 is 14 amino acids long. J lost 5 bases, V lost 4 bases, and 6 bases had no gene match. The CDR3 DNA follows: TGTGCCAGCAGCCCCGGGACAGACCACAATGAGCAGTTCTTC. Its protein product is CASSPGTDHNEQFF. Full variable domain (rest looked up from reference TRBV5-8 and TRBJ2-1): EAGVTQSPTHLIKTRGQQATLRCSPISGHTSVYWYQQALGLGLQFLLWYDEGEERNRGNFPPRFSGRQFPNYSSELNVNALELEDSALYLCASSPGTDHNEQFFGPGTRLTVL.

The rearrangement uses TRBV11-2 and TRBJ1-1; D gene uncertain. CDR1 is SGHAT, CDR2 FQNNGV, per germline. CDR3 size: 12 residues. Trimming left V 1 base short and J 4 bases short, with 4 bases between. The CDR3 here is CASSLVRTEAFF. CDR3 nucleotides: TGTGCCAGCAGCTTAGTTCGCACTGAAGCTTTCTTT.

The rearrangement links TRBV4-2 to TRBJ2-3, with a weak D call TRBD1 (5 bases). The germline V gene encodes CDR1 LGHNA and CDR2 YNFKEQ. This CDR3 comprises 15 residues. V was trimmed by 4 bases and J by 0 bases, leaving 11 bases between them. The chain's CDR3 is CASSLLKGSTDTQYF. In DNA, the CDR3 is TGTGCCAGCAGCCTCCTTAAGGGGAGCACAGATACGCAGTATTTT.

The chain combines TRBV3-1 (or the pseudogene TRBV3-2) with TRBJ1-4; possibly TRBD1 for D (5 bases). Trimming pared 4 bases from V and 4 bases from J, leaving 13 bases between. Germline CDR1 is LGHDT and CDR2 is YNNKEL (reference sequence). The length of the CDR3 is 15 residues. The CDR3 region is CASSPTTGRNEKLFF. The CDR3 nucleotides are TGTGCCAGCAGCCCAACCACAGGACGTAATGAAAAACTGTTTTTT.

The rearrangement uses TRBV9 and TRBJ2-2; D tentatively fits TRBD1 or TRBD2 (6 bases each). V dropped 3 bases and J dropped 6 bases, with 27 bases sitting between them. This CDR3 comprises 19 residues. Looked up from germline, CDR1 is SGDLS and CDR2 is YYNGEE. This chain's CDR3 is CASSARRGKELHSAGELFF. CDR3 bases: TGTGCCAGCAGCGCCCGGAGGGGGAAGGAACTTCATTCGGCCGGGGAGCTGTTTTTT. Full variable domain (rest looked up from reference TRBV9 and TRBJ2-2): DSGVTQTPKHLITATGQRVTLRCSPRSGDLSVYWYQQSLDQGLQFLIQYYNGEERAKGNILERFSAQQFPDLHSELNLSSLELGDSALYFCASSARRGKELHSAGELFFGEGSRLTVL.